A single sample is the source of the 22 T cell receptor beta chains below, sequenced in a study of shared clonotypes between healthy human individuals. TCRdb's table, derived via immunoSEQ multiplex PCR, lists solely in-frame clones and lacks some. The sample has more than 1.2 million clones, about 98.5% seen once. Specimen: naive CD4+ T cells sorted from blood. Specified subset: CD45RA+ positively selected. The receptor source for this set is a man under 40 in good health.

CDR3 sequence (DNA): TGTGCCAGCAGTTCAACCCCCCCGGGCCCCTACGAGCAGTACTTC. Translating it yields CASSSTPPGPYEQYF. The V and J genes are TRBV28 and TRBJ2-7; D is unresolved. The CDR3 is 15 residues long. V lost 4 bases and J 2 bases, leaving 15 bases between the germline ends. CDR1 MDHEN and CDR2 SYDVKM come from the germline V gene.

The chain links TRBV7-2 to TRBJ1-2; D gene ambiguous. The CDR3 is made up of 11 amino acids. From germline, CDR1 is SGHTA and CDR2 FQGNSA. V lost 3 bases and J lost 5, with 4 bases in between. CDR3 nucleotide sequence: TGTGCCAGCAGCTTCCTGTATGGCTACACCTTC. It encodes CASSFLYGYTF.

This clone was detected only once. The CDR3, as DNA: TGTGCCAGCAGTGATAGTCGGACAGGGGGCCGTGGTGAGCAGTTCTTC. It codes for CASSDSRTGGRGEQFF. V usage is TRBV25-1 and J usage is TRBJ2-1, with 11 nucleotides matching TRBD1. The germline gives CDR1 MGHDK, CDR2 SYGVNS. The CDR3 covers 16 residues. V was clipped by 3 bases and J by 9 bases; unmatched bases: 10.

The J gene is TRBJ1-2, the V gene TRBV2; 8 nucleotides match TRBD1. Germline CDR1 and CDR2: SNHLY and FYNNEI. Losses at the gene ends were 4 bases for V and 2 bases for J; bases not matched to a gene: 3. CDR3 size: 14 residues. Here the CDR3 DNA reads TGTGCCAGCAGTGGGGGACAGGCCAACTATGGCTACACCTTC. Translation gives CASSGGQANYGYTF.

The rearrangement uses TRBV4-1 and TRBJ2-7; 10 bases agree with TRBD1. CDR3 length: 15 amino acids. V lost 1 base to trimming and J lost 5 bases; unmatched junction nucleotides: 5. In germline, CDR1 is MGHRA, CDR2 YSYEKL. CDR3 in amino acids: CASSQVWDRGHEQYF. CDR3 sequence (DNA): TGCGCCAGCAGCCAAGTATGGGACAGGGGACACGAGCAGTACTTC.

The chain couples TRBV5-4 to TRBJ2-3; 16 bases match TRBD2. With 5 bases clipped from V and 7 bases from J, the junction kept 7 bases outside the gene matches. The CDR3 is made up of 16 amino acids. CDR1 is SGHNT and CDR2 is YYREEE in the germline V gene (reference sequence). The CDR3 DNA reads TGTGCCAGCAGACGAGGGACTAGCGGGAGGGAATATACGCAGTATTTT. Protein: CASRRGTSGREYTQYF.

This chain connects TRBV13 to TRBJ2-3, with TRBD2 matching over 7 bases. Trimming removed 3 bases from V and 5 bases from J; junction bases left unmatched: 11. The germline CDR1 and CDR2 sequences are PRHDT and FYEKMQ (reference sequence). The length of the CDR3 is 16 residues. CDR3 in DNA: TGTGCCAGCAGCTTCAGACTAGCAGGGCCCATAGATACGCAGTATTTT. It encodes CASSFRLAGPIDTQYF.

The chain is built from TRBV27 and TRBJ1-5; TRBD1 is a possible D gene (5 bases). This CDR3 is built from 15 residues. Trimming shortened V by 1 base and J by 3 bases, and 10 bases separated the two germline ends. In germline, CDR1 is MNHEY, CDR2 SMNVEV (reference sequence). The CDR3 nucleotides read TGTGCCAGCAGTTTATTATACAGGCCCAATCAGCCCCAGCATTTT. Protein sequence: CASSLLYRPNQPQHF.

The V and J genes are TRBV5-6 and TRBJ1-5, with D possibly being TRBD1 (5 bases). Per the germline V gene, CDR1 is SGHDT and CDR2 is YYEEEE. There are 17 residues in the CDR3. Deletions cut 3 bases from V and 4 bases from J, with 20 bases between. This CDR3 reads CASSSSRAGSRNQPQHF. CDR3 DNA: TGTGCCAGCAGCTCCTCGAGGGCAGGGTCCCGGAATCAGCCCCAGCATTTT.

The chain couples TRBV5-6 to TRBJ1-2; D is undetermined. This CDR3 spans 15 amino acids. Germline values: CDR1 SGHDT, CDR2 YYEEEE. Trimming shortened V by 6 bases and J by 8 bases, and 23 bases separated the two germline ends. CDR3 bases: TGTGCCAGCATCCTGTCCAGTGGCCACCGAGGGGGCTACACCTTC. This encodes CASILSSGHRGGYTF.

This clone was detected once. The V and J genes are TRBV19 and TRBJ2-1; TRBD2 matches at 8 bases. The CDR3 has 16 residues. The junction had 8 bases not matched to a gene; V was cut back by 4 bases and J by 3 bases. CDR1 is LNHDA, CDR2 SQIVND, per germline (reference sequence). The CDR3 reads CASSRKTSGSYNEQFF. CDR3 DNA sequence: TGTGCCAGTAGTAGAAAAACTAGCGGAAGCTACAATGAGCAGTTCTTC.

The gene calls are TRBV18 and TRBJ1-1; unclear D gene. Trimming cost V 1 base and J 1 base, with 7 bases left between them. The CDR3 covers 14 residues. CDR1 and CDR2 from the germline V gene are KGHSH and LQKENI. CDR3 residues: CASSPQPGNTEAFF. The CDR3 DNA reads as TGTGCCAGCTCACCACAGCCCGGGAACACTGAAGCTTTCTTT. The variable domain in full, with the rest retrieved from reference TRBV18 and TRBJ1-1, is NAGVMQNPRHLVRRRGQEARLRCSPMKGHSHVYWYRQLPEEGLKFMVYLQKENIIDESGMPKERFSAEFPKEGPSILRIQQVVRGDSAAYFCASSPQPGNTEAFFGQGTRLTVV.

The chain joins TRBV9 to TRBJ2-7; possible D gene TRBD2, 5 bases. This CDR3 region has 13 residues. Germline V gene lookup returns CDR1 SGDLS and CDR2 YYNGEE. With 0 bases removed from V and 5 bases from J, the gap between germline ends came to 9 bases. The CDR3 reads CASSVGEIHEQYF. In DNA form, the CDR3 reads TGTGCCAGCAGCGTAGGGGAGATCCACGAGCAGTACTTC.

The chain is built from TRBV11-2 and TRBJ1-4; possible D gene TRBD1, 5 bases. CDR3 length equals 16 residues. Germline CDR1 and CDR2: SGHAT and FQNNGV. V lost 8 bases and J 0 bases, leaving 16 bases between the germline ends. The CDR3 nucleotides are TGTGCCAGCGGAGCTCTGGGGCGTTCAACTAATGAAAAACTGTTTTTT. It specifies CASGALGRSTNEKLFF.

The V and J genes are TRBV4-3 and TRBJ2-7, with D possibly TRBD1 on 5 matching bases. V lost 2 bases, J lost 0 bases, and 8 bases lay in between. This CDR3 region has 14 residues. Germline V gives CDR1 LGHNA, CDR2 YSLEER. The CDR3 here is CASSQQGYSYEQYF. CDR3 coding DNA: TGCGCCAGCAGCCAACAGGGTTACTCCTACGAGCAGTACTTC.

The chain is built from TRBV6-5 and TRBJ1-2, with 9 positions matching TRBD1. The CDR3 loop spans 14 amino acids. Looked up from germline, CDR1 is MNHEY and CDR2 is SVGAGI. Losses at the gene ends were 6 bases for V and 4 bases for J; bases not matched to a gene: 6. As DNA, the CDR3 is TGTGCCAGCAGCTGGGACAGGGCCCCCTATGGCTACACCTTC. Translation: CASSWDRAPYGYTF.

The V call is TRBV7-3, the J call TRBJ2-7; 7 nucleotides match TRBD2. With 1 base clipped from V and 6 bases from J, the junction kept 9 bases outside the gene matches. Germline V lookup: CDR1 SGHTA, CDR2 FQGTGA. The CDR3 contains 15 residues. CDR3 sequence: CASSLNGGSVSEQYF. The CDR3 DNA sequence: TGTGCCAGCAGCTTAAATGGCGGGAGTGTATCCGAGCAGTACTTC.

The chain joins TRBV28 to TRBJ2-2; the match to TRBD1 covers 11 bases. CDR1 MDHEN and CDR2 SYDVKM come from the germline V gene. J lost 4 bases, V lost 6 bases, and 7 bases had no gene match. The CDR3 has 16 residues. The CDR3 DNA reads TGTGCCAGCAGCCGAGCCGGGACAGGGGGCACCGGGGAGCTGTTTTTT. Encoded protein: CASSRAGTGGTGELFF.

The rearrangement joins TRBV11-2 to TRBJ2-7; D call uncertain. CDR1 is SGHAT, CDR2 FQNNGV, per germline. This CDR3 comprises 11 residues. V lost 5 bases and J 6 bases, leaving 8 bases between the germline ends. Written as DNA, the CDR3 is TGTGCCAGCAGCCTAAGTTTCGAGCAGTACTTC. Its translation is CASSLSFEQYF.

The genes are TRBV12-5 and TRBJ2-2, with 8 bases aligning to TRBD2. This CDR3 has 16 amino acids. Germline CDR1 LGHNT, CDR2 FRNRAP. Trimming took 0 bases from V and 3 from J; bases not matched to a gene: 3. CDR3 residues: CASGLVAGDDTGELFF. CDR3 DNA: TGTGCTAGTGGTTTGGTAGCGGGAGACGACACCGGGGAGCTGTTTTTT.

The chain employs TRBV6-8 and TRBJ1-5, with D maybe TRBD1 (5 bases). The CDR3 totals 16 residues. Per germline, CDR1 MNHGY and CDR2 SAAAGT. Deletions cut 5 bases from V and 3 bases from J, with 17 bases between. CDR3 sequence: CASSPIQLGDNQPQHF. For the CDR3, the DNA is TGTGCCAGCAGTCCCATTCAGCTAGGGGACAATCAGCCCCAGCATTTT.

The chain uses TRBV7-9 and TRBJ2-1; D gene ambiguous. Germline CDR1 is SEHNR and CDR2 is FQNEAQ (reference sequence). CDR3 length equals 15 residues. The V end was cut by 0 bases, the J end by 11 bases, with 17 bases between. CDR3 nucleotides: TGTGCCAGCAGCTTAGCAGGCGGAGCCCCTAACAAGCAGTTCTTC. Its protein product is CASSLAGGAPNKQFF.